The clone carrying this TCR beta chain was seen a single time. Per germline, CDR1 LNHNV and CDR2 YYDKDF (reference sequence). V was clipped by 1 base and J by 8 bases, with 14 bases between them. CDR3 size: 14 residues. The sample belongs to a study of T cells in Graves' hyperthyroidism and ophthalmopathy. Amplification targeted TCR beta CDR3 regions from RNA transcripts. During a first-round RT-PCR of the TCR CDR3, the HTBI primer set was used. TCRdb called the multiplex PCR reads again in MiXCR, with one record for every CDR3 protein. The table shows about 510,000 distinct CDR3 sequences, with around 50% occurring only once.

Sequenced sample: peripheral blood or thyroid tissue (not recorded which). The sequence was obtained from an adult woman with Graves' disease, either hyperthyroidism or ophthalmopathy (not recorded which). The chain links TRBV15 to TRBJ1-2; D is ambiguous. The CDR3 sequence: CATSRGTGLAGYTF. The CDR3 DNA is TGTGCCACCAGCAGAGGGACGGGTTTGGCGGGCTACACCTTC. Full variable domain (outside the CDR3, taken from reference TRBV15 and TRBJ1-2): DAMVIQNPRYQVTQFGKPVTLSCSQTLNHNVMYWYQQKSSQAPKLLFHYYDKDFNNEADTPDNFQSRRPNTSFCFLDIRSPGLGDTAMYLCATSRGTGLAGYTFGSGTRLTVV.